Following are 8 T cell receptor beta chains from one sample sequenced in a study of blood T cell repertoires in COVID-19 (TCRdb year 2020). Libraries were prepared through the immunoSEQ multiplex PCR assay. TCRdb retrieved this table from immuneACCESS and kept in-frame rearrangements only. Not all clones are present; in checked studies, unresolved V genes account for under half, and no reason is known for the remainder. The sample has fewer than 35,000 clones on record, nearly 90% of them singletons. The ten largest clones add up to roughly 1.5% of the sample. The specimen sequenced was peripheral blood. The source is a man in his sixties with active COVID-19.

This clone was picked up one time. This rearrangement joins TRBV7-9 to TRBJ1-6; 7 nucleotides align to TRBD1. Germline assignment: CDR1 SEHNR and CDR2 FQNEAQ (reference sequence). The CDR3 consists of 14 residues. V was pared by 4 bases and J by 6 bases, with 3 bases of the junction left unmatched. The CDR3 DNA sequence: TGTGCCAGCAGCTCGGGACAGCCTAATTCACCCCTCCACTTT. This gives the protein CASSSGQPNSPLHF.

This clone was counted only a few times. The genes are TRBV7-9 and TRBJ2-7, with TRBD2 matching over 9 bases. Germline CDR1 and CDR2: SEHNR and FQNEAQ (reference sequence). The ends lost 6 bases at V and 2 bases at J; junction bases unmatched: 5. The CDR3 contains 14 residues. Here the CDR3 DNA reads TGTGCCAGCAGTCTAGCGGGGCGCCCCTACGAGCAGTACTTC. Translation gives CASSLAGRPYEQYF.

The chain joins TRBV28 to TRBJ2-7, with D unclear. The CDR3 runs to 11 residues. Looked up from germline, CDR1 is MDHEN and CDR2 is SYDVKM. Deletions cut 5 bases from V and 2 bases from J, with 4 bases between. DNA of the CDR3: TGTGCCAGCAGTACAGCCTACGAGCAGTACTTC. Its protein is CASSTAYEQYF.

The chain has TRBV5-5 and TRBJ1-2; D gene ambiguous. Germline CDR1 and CDR2: SGHKS and YYEKEE (reference sequence). V was clipped by 4 bases and J by 3 bases, with 7 bases between them. This CDR3 contains 12 residues. The CDR3 DNA reads as TGTGCCAGCAGCGGAGCTGACTATGGCTACACCTTC. This codes for CASSGADYGYTF.

This rearrangement joins TRBV10-3 to TRBJ1-1; 12 nucleotides match TRBD1. This CDR3 is built from 14 residues. Unmatched junction bases numbered 6, after V lost 6 bases and J lost 7 bases. The germline V gene encodes CDR1 ENHRY and CDR2 SYGVKD. CDR3 sequence reads: CAISRDRGPSEAFF. CDR3 sequence (DNA): TGTGCCATCAGCCGGGACAGGGGGCCGAGTGAAGCTTTCTTT.

This clone was seen a single time. At one end the junction does not follow the germline gene, possibly because of a read error. The chain joins TRBV6-5 to TRBJ2-3, with TRBD1 identical over 7 bases. Per germline, CDR1 MNHEY and CDR2 SVGAGI. This CDR3 region has 14 residues. CDR3 sequence reads: CASSYSFGTETQYF. DNA for the CDR3: TGTGCCAGCAGTTACAGCTTTGGGACAGAGACGCAGTATTTT.

This clone rates as medium-sized. The J gene is TRBJ2-7, the V gene TRBV18; 8 bases line up with TRBD2. V shed 5 bases, J shed 3 bases, and the junction held 3 bases outside the gene matches. This CDR3 spans 13 amino acids. CDR1 is KGHSH and CDR2 is LQKENI in the germline V gene. The CDR3 spells CASSTGTSYEQYF. CDR3 sequence (DNA): TGTGCCAGCTCAACCGGGACTAGCTACGAGCAGTACTTC.

This sequence joins TRBV6-6 and TRBJ1-5, with no clear D. Germline V gives CDR1 MNHNY, CDR2 SVGAGI (reference sequence). The CDR3 spans 16 residues. V lost 4 bases, J lost 2 bases, and 15 bases lay in between. DNA for the CDR3: TGTGCCAGCAGTTTCGACGGGAGGCGCGGCAATCAGCCCCAGCATTTT. Its protein product is CASSFDGRRGNQPQHF.